These 21 T cell receptor beta chains were sequenced from one sample in a study of cytomegalovirus exposure and HLA in healthy donors. Both 60 Vbeta primers and 13 Jbeta primers went into the PCR. Profiled with immunoSEQ multiplex PCR; TCRdb holds only in-frame clones, not every one. The sample gives roughly 110,000 clones, over 80% of which show up once; approximately 2.6% is in the top ten. The material sequenced was PBMCs. The origin of the receptors is a man aged 25 to 45 in good health and CMV-seropositive.

The chain carries TRBV2 and TRBJ1-1; TRBD1 is a possible D gene (5 bases). Trimming stripped 5 bases from V and 10 bases from J, with 17 bases between. The CDR3 has 13 amino acids. The germline CDR1 and CDR2 sequences are SNHLY and FYNNEI. As DNA, the CDR3 is TGTGCCAGCAGTCCACTGTCAGGGAAGTTAGCTTTCTTT. Protein product: CASSPLSGKLAFF.

V gene TRBV5-1 combines with J gene TRBJ1-4; TRBD1 aligns across 10 bases. V dropped 0 bases and J dropped 7; count of bases not matched to a gene: 0. The CDR3 sequence is 14 residues long. CDR1 and CDR2 (germline): SGHRS, YFSETQ. The CDR3 region is CASSLGTGGEKLFF. In nucleotides, the CDR3 is TGCGCCAGCAGCTTGGGGACAGGGGGTGAAAAACTGTTTTTT.

This chain joins TRBV27 and TRBJ2-2; D possibly corresponds to TRBD1 (5 bases). V was trimmed by 5 bases and J by 3 bases, leaving 13 bases between them. There are 15 residues in the CDR3. Germline CDR1 and CDR2: MNHEY and SMNVEV (reference sequence). CDR3 loop: CASSRRTSDTGELFF. CDR3 sequence (DNA): TGTGCCAGCAGTCGCCGGACAAGTGACACCGGGGAGCTGTTTTTT.

The chain joins TRBV15 to TRBJ1-1; 7 bases line up with TRBD1. V trimming: 3 bases; J trimming: 1 base; junction bases outside the gene matches: 2. Germline CDR1 reads LNHNV; CDR2 reads YYDKDF (reference sequence). There are 14 residues in the CDR3. Here the CDR3 reads CATSSTGENTEAFF. For the CDR3, the DNA is TGTGCCACCAGCAGCACAGGGGAGAACACTGAAGCTTTCTTT.

The chain joins TRBV6-1 to TRBJ2-2; TRBD2 agrees at 8 bases. The CDR3 is 19 residues long. V lost 4 bases, J lost 6 bases, and 19 bases stayed unmatched. The germline gives CDR1 MNHNS, CDR2 SASEGT. This CDR3 is CASSGPKGGLEPSAGELFF. The CDR3 nucleotides read TGTGCCAGCAGTGGCCCGAAAGGGGGACTAGAGCCGAGCGCCGGGGAGCTGTTTTTT.

The J gene is TRBJ2-7, the V gene TRBV5-4; 9 bases match TRBD1. Trimming at V came to 1 base and at J to 3 bases, leaving 5 bases not matched to a gene. CDR3 length: 15 amino acids. Germline CDR1 is SGHNT and CDR2 is YYREEE (reference sequence). The CDR3 DNA reads as TGTGCCAGCAGCTTGATTCCGGGACAGGGCTACGAGCAGTACTTC. This encodes CASSLIPGQGYEQYF.

This clone was seen once. This chain connects TRBV5-1 to TRBJ1-2, with TRBD1 identical over 7 bases. The CDR3 sequence is 14 residues long. The J segment lost 4 bases and the V segment lost 4 bases, leaving 7 bases of the junction unmatched. Germline lookup yields CDR1 SGHRS and CDR2 YFSETQ. The CDR3 here is CASSPGQTFYGYTF. The DNA for the CDR3 is TGCGCCAGCAGCCCGGGACAGACATTCTATGGCTACACCTTC.

J is TRBJ2-7 and V is TRBV10-1, with TRBD1 matching 8 bases. V was pared by 6 bases and J by 6 bases, with 10 bases of the junction left unmatched. From germline, CDR1 is WNHNN and CDR2 SYGVQD (reference sequence). The CDR3 is 14 residues long. CDR3 bases: TGCGCCAGCAGCCCTGGGGGACAGGTCGGCGAGCAGTACTTC. It specifies CASSPGGQVGEQYF.

The rearrangement uses TRBV4-1 and TRBJ2-5, with 10 bases fitting TRBD1. Germline V gene lookup returns CDR1 MGHRA and CDR2 YSYEKL. The CDR3 covers 14 residues. V gave up 4 bases and J gave up 2 bases; unmatched junction bases: 1. The CDR3: CASSRDRGQETQYF. CDR3 DNA sequence: TGCGCCAGCAGCCGGGACAGGGGACAAGAGACCCAGTACTTC.

This chain links TRBV14 with TRBJ1-1; D not certain. The CDR3 is made up of 16 amino acids. From germline, CDR1 is SGHDN and CDR2 FVKESK. V lost 1 base and J 4 bases, leaving 16 bases between the germline ends. The CDR3 region has the DNA TGTGCCAGCAGCCAAGTCGCAGGCTCCCCGGTCACTGAAGCTTTCTTT. Its translation: CASSQVAGSPVTEAFF.

The V and J genes are TRBV25-1 and TRBJ2-7, with 8 bases matching TRBD2. This CDR3 comprises 14 residues. V shed 7 bases, J shed 2 bases, and the junction held 7 bases outside the gene matches. Germline V gene lookup returns CDR1 MGHDK and CDR2 SYGVNS. CDR3: CASTPGGMAYEQYF. DNA of the CDR3: TGTGCCAGCACCCCGGGAGGGATGGCCTACGAGCAGTACTTC.

This clone was picked up a small number of times. The CDR3 DNA reads as TGCGCCAGCAGCCAAGTGAGCGGATCAACTAATGAAAAACTGTTTTTT. It codes for CASSQVSGSTNEKLFF. The rearrangement uses TRBV4-1 and TRBJ1-4; D unclear. Germline V gene data show CDR1 as MGHRA and CDR2 as YSYEKL. CDR3 length: 16 amino acids. V was clipped by 1 base and J by 0 bases, with 9 bases between them.

The CDR3 spells CASTDRYSGNTIYF. DNA for the CDR3: TGTGCCAGCACAGACAGGTATTCTGGAAACACCATATATTTT. The chain joins TRBV2 to TRBJ1-3; TRBD1 might be the D (6 bases). Germline CDR1 is SNHLY and CDR2 is FYNNEI. V was shortened by 7 bases and J by 1 base, with 11 bases between the two germline ends. CDR3 length: 14 amino acids.

This clone was detected once. Here the CDR3 DNA reads TGTGCCAGCAGCCCCAGTCTGGGGCTAGAAACCGGGGAGCTGTTTTTT. Translation: CASSPSLGLETGELFF. The genes are TRBV11-2 and TRBJ2-2, with TRBD1 as a possible D gene (5 bases). The CDR3 totals 16 residues. CDR1 is SGHAT, CDR2 FQNNGV, per germline. The V end lost 5 bases, the J end lost 5 bases, and 18 bases lay between the germline ends.

The chain combines TRBV29-1 with TRBJ1-2; weak D call: TRBD1 (5 bases). The CDR3 loop spans 14 amino acids. Germline-derived CDR1 and CDR2 are SQVTM and ANQGSEA. Trimming removed 4 bases at V and 2 bases at J, with 14 bases between. Written as DNA, the CDR3 is TGCAGCGTTGGCGGCAGGGTGGGCAACTATGGCTACACCTTC. Translation gives CSVGGRVGNYGYTF.

The V gene is TRBV30, the J gene TRBJ2-7; TRBD2 might be the D (6 bases). Germline CDR1 GTSNPN, CDR2 SVGIG (reference sequence). V was pared by 1 base and J by 5 bases, with 12 bases between. This CDR3 has 13 residues. CDR3 amino acids: CAWSASDVHEQYF. The DNA for the CDR3 is TGTGCCTGGAGTGCTAGCGACGTCCACGAGCAGTACTTC.

This clone was observed a few times. The chain has TRBV5-4 and TRBJ1-2; the D is unclear. The germline V and J ends were trimmed by 2 bases and 2 bases, with 13 bases remaining between them. The CDR3 is 15 amino acids. Looked up from germline, CDR1 is SGHNT and CDR2 is YYREEE (reference sequence). The CDR3 coding sequence is TGTGCCAGCAGCTTAGCGTCCCCGCTGAACTATGGCTACACCTTC. It encodes CASSLASPLNYGYTF.

The genes are TRBV7-8 and TRBJ1-5; weak D call: TRBD1 (6 bases). Trimming removed 5 bases from V and 3 bases from J, with 11 bases in between. The CDR3 sequence is 14 residues long. The V gene's germline CDR1 is SGHVS and CDR2 FQNEAQ. CDR3 DNA sequence: TGTGCCAGCAGCCTTCCAGGGGACAATCAGCCCCAGCATTTT. Translated: CASSLPGDNQPQHF.

J is TRBJ1-5 and V is TRBV28; unclear D gene. The V and J ends lost 7 bases and 2 bases respectively, with 12 bases between them. In germline, CDR1 is MDHEN, CDR2 SYDVKM. This CDR3 region has 14 residues. The CDR3 here is CASNRGLGNQPQHF. CDR3 nucleotides: TGTGCCAGCAACCGCGGGCTGGGCAATCAGCCCCAGCATTTT.

The genes are TRBV27 and TRBJ1-2, with TRBD1 matching 11 bases. Germline CDR1 reads MNHEY; CDR2 reads SMNVEV (reference sequence). V shed 4 bases, J shed 4 bases, and the junction held 8 bases outside the gene matches. There are 16 residues in the CDR3. The CDR3 DNA reads as TGTGCCAGCAGTTCCATTCGGACAGGGGGCGGCTATGGCTACACCTTC. Its translation is CASSSIRTGGGYGYTF.

Only one count was recorded for this clone. V is TRBV5-6 and J is TRBJ2-5, with a weak D call TRBD1 (6 bases). V was cut by 2 bases and J by 6 bases, with 20 bases left in between. The CDR3 is made up of 16 amino acids. Germline V gene lookup returns CDR1 SGHDT and CDR2 YYEEEE. Written as DNA, the CDR3 is TGTGCCAGCAGCTTCCGATACGGGACATTTGGTCAGACCCAGTACTTC. This encodes CASSFRYGTFGQTQYF.